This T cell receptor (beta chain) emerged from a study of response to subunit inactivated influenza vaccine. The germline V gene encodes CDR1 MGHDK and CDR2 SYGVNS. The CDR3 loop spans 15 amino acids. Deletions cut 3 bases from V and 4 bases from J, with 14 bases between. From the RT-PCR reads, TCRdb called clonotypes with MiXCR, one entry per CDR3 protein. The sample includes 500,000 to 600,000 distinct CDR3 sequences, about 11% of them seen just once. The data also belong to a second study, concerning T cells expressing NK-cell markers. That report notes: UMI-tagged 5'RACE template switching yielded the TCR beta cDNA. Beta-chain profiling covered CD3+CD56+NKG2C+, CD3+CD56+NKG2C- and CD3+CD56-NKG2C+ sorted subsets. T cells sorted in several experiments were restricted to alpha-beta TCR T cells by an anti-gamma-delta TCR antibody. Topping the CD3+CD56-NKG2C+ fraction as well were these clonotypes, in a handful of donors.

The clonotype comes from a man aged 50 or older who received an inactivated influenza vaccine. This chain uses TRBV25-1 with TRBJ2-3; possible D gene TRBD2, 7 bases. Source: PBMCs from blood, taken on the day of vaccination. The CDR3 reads CASSDMGGLSDTQYF. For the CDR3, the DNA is TGTGCCAGCAGTGACATGGGGGGGCTGTCAGATACGCAGTATTTT.